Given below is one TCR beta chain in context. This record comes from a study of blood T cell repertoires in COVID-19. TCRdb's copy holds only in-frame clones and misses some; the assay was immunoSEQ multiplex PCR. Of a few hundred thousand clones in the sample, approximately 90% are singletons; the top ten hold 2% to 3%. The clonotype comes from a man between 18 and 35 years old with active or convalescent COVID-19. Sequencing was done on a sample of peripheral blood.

CDR3 bases: TGTGCCAGCAGCTTACCGGGGAACACCGGGGAGCTGTTTTTT. Its protein is CASSLPGNTGELFF. The V and J genes are TRBV7-3 and TRBJ2-2; D unclear. From germline, CDR1 is SGHTA and CDR2 FQGTGA. Trimming shortened V by 2 bases and J by 1 base, and 5 bases separated the two germline ends. The CDR3 has 14 residues. Combining the CDR3 with reference TRBV7-3 and TRBJ2-2 gives the whole variable domain GAGVSQTPSNKVTEKGKYVELRCDPISGHTALYWYRQSLGQGPEFLIYFQGTGAADDSGLPNDRFFAVRPEGSVSTLKIQRTERGDSAVYLCASSLPGNTGELFFGEGSRLTVL.